This TCR beta chain derives from a study of blood T cell repertoires in COVID-19. Study-wide background: Some COVID-19 samples were acute and others convalescent; all came from the United States, Italy and Spain. Sources were T cells, B-cell-depleted T cells, or PBMCs; the material itself was cDNA or gDNA.

The authors' processing: Cell counts per sample came from amplifying reference gene primers. Only in-frame clones appear in the TCRdb table, and some are missing; sequencing was by immunoSEQ multiplex PCR. V, J and clone size are taken as reported in that table, and D and trimming were inferred from the DNA itself. The table lists about 150,000 clones, roughly 84% of them singletons. CDR1 is SGHAT, CDR2 FQNNGV, per germline. V lost 2 bases to trimming and J lost 7 bases, with 11 bases between them. CDR3 length: 13 residues. What was sequenced was peripheral blood. The rearrangement uses TRBV11-2 and TRBJ1-1; perhaps TRBD1 as D (5 bases). This receptor was identified in a woman older than 75 with active or convalescent COVID-19. The CDR3 protein is CASSLIPGVEAFF. The CDR3 coding sequence is TGTGCCAGCAGCTTAATTCCGGGGGTTGAAGCTTTCTTT.